A selection of T cell receptor beta chains follows, all from one sample in a study of blood T cells in healthy people across ages. TCRdb reanalysed the 5' RACE reads using MiXCR and keeps one entry per CDR3 protein. The sample carries about 970,000 distinct CDR3 sequences, around 54% recorded once. Material for sequencing was blood. These receptors were collected from a woman in her fifties or sixties in good health. CDR3s include the opening cysteine and the closing phenylalanine or tryptophan. The D gene is left open where the match is weak. Some rows mark clone size as missing; the rest say once, few, many or name a class of expanded clone.

clone_size j_call cdr3_length v_call d_call cdr3_nt cdr3_aa
. TRBJ2-1 15 TRBV13 . TGTGCCAGCAGCACCCGACAGGGAGGTCGAACTGAGCAGTTCTTC CASSTRQGGRTEQFF
many TRBJ1-4 16 TRBV12-3/TRBV12-4 TRBD1 TGTGCCAGCAGGGGGGCGGACAGGGGAACTAATGAAAAACTGTTTTTT CASRGADRGTNEKLFF
few TRBJ2-6 18 TRBV7-9 TRBD1 TGTGCCAGCAGCTTAGGGACAGGGGTCCTCTCTGGGGCCAACGTCCTGACTTTC CASSLGTGVLSGANVLTF
. TRBJ2-3 16 TRBV9 . TGTGCCAACAGCGTAGGCCGCAGGGGTTCTTCAGATACGCAGTATTTT CANSVGRRGSSDTQYF
. TRBJ2-1 14 TRBV29-1 . TGCAGCGTTGATCTCACAGGAGGTATGAATGAGCAGTTCTTC CSVDLTGGMNEQFF
. TRBJ2-1 15 TRBV20-1 TRBD2 TGCAGTGCCGCCCGGGGACTAGCGGGAAGGAATGAGCAGTTCTTC CSAARGLAGRNEQFF
many TRBJ2-7 17 TRBV20-1 . TGCAGTGCTAGAGCCGTGGGAGCGGACCTTATCTCCTACGAGCAGTACTTC CSARAVGADLISYEQYF
. TRBJ2-5 12 TRBV4-1 . TGCGCCAGCAGCCAAGTCATGAGAGAGCAGTACTTC CASSQVMREQYF
. TRBJ2-7 15 TRBV9 TRBD1 TGTGCCAGCAGCGTAGGGACAGGGGGAACCTACGAGCAGTACTTC CASSVGTGGTYEQYF
. TRBJ2-3 16 TRBV9 . TGTGCCAGCAGCGTATCCTTCCACACGAACACAGATACGCAGTATTTT CASSVSFHTNTDTQYF
. TRBJ1-6 16 TRBV7-2 . TGTGCCAGCAGCTTAAGGGGGGGCAGGAATAATTCACCCCTCCACTTT CASSLRGGRNNSPLHF
. TRBJ1-6 15 TRBV27 . TGTGCCAGCAGCCCAGGACTCAATTGGTTATCACCCCTCCACTTT CASSPGLNWLSPLHF
many TRBJ1-4 13 TRBV29-1 . TGCAGCGTTGAAGGGGGCCCTAATGAAAAACTGTTTTTT CSVEGGPNEKLFF
. TRBJ1-1 14 TRBV27 TRBD1 TGTGCCAGCAGATTAGACAGGGTGAGGACTGAAGCTTTCTTT CASRLDRVRTEAFF
. TRBJ2-3 16 TRBV4-2 . TGTGCCAGCAGCCACTCAGAGGCCAGGGGCACAGATACGCAGTATTTT CASSHSEARGTDTQYF
few TRBJ2-1 14 TRBV6-6 TRBD1 TGTGCCAGCAGTTACGGGACAGGGAACACTGAGCAGTTCTTC CASSYGTGNTEQFF
few TRBJ2-7 16 TRBV9 TRBD2 TGTGCCAGCAGCGCCCGGACTAGCGGGAGGGCGAACGAGCAGTACTTC CASSARTSGRANEQYF
once TRBJ2-3 15 TRBV27 . TGTGCCAGCAGTTTAGTGGGGAGTAGTGGAGATACGCAGTATTTT CASSLVGSSGDTQYF
few TRBJ2-1 15 TRBV29-1 TRBD2 TGCAGCGTTGAAATGGGGTGGCGGGGGTACAATGAGCAGTTCTTC CSVEMGWRGYNEQFF
. TRBJ2-1 11 TRBV12-3/TRBV12-4 . TGTGCCAGCAGTGGGATCACAGAGCAGTTCTTC CASSGITEQFF
many TRBJ2-3 14 TRBV6-6 . TGTGCCAGCTGGTCGGGCTCGCGCGCAGATACGCAGTATTTT CASWSGSRADTQYF
few TRBJ1-4 14 TRBV7-9 . TGTGCCACCGGGACTAGGGGACGGAATGAAAAACTGTTTTTT CATGTRGRNEKLFF
. TRBJ2-3 15 TRBV7-8 TRBD2 TGTGCCAGCAGCTGGACTAGCGGAGTCCCCGATACGCAGTATTTT CASSWTSGVPDTQYF
few TRBJ2-5 14 TRBV27 . TGTGCCAGCAGTTTCAGGACAAGCGGAGAGACCCAGTACTTC CASSFRTSGETQYF
. TRBJ2-7 13 TRBV21-1 . TGTGCCAAGAGGCGGGACGCCTACAATGAGCAGTACTTC CAKRRDAYNEQYF
. TRBJ2-7 16 TRBV6-2/TRBV6-3 . TGTGCCAGCAGTCAGTCCGTGCATAGAGCCTTCTACGAGCAGTACTTC CASSQSVHRAFYEQYF
. TRBJ1-1 12 TRBV24-1 . TGTGCCACCAGTGATGGGGACCGACGGGCTTTCTTT CATSDGDRRAFF
. TRBJ1-1 14 TRBV25-1 . TGTGCCAGCATATCGACCCGGTCAACAGGTAAAGCTTTCTTT CASISTRSTGKAFF
few TRBJ2-6 18 TRBV4-3 TRBD1 TGCGCCAGCAGCCAAACCTGGGCAGGGGGAAGAGGGGCCAACGTCCTGACTTTC CASSQTWAGGRGANVLTF
. TRBJ2-7 12 TRBV18 . TGTGCCGGCTCACAATGGTCCTACGAGCAGTACTTC CAGSQWSYEQYF
. TRBJ2-5 14 TRBV20-1 . TGCAGTGCTGAATGGGGTAGCGTGGCCGGGACCCAGTACTTC CSAEWGSVAGTQYF
few TRBJ2-7 18 TRBV20-1 . TGCAGTGCTAGTCAGGGAATTGGCGGTATTCCGTACAACTACGAGCAGTACTTC CSASQGIGGIPYNYEQYF
. TRBJ2-1 13 TRBV12-3/TRBV12-4 . TGTGCCAGCAGTCGAAACGAGGGGAATGAGCAGTTCTTC CASSRNEGNEQFF
few TRBJ1-2 16 TRBV28 TRBD1 TGTGCCAGCAGTTTATTCCCCGGGACAGGGGTCTATGGCTACACCTTC CASSLFPGTGVYGYTF
few TRBJ2-7 13 TRBV28 . TGTGCCAGCAGTTTCAGGGGTACGGGAGAGCAGTACTTC CASSFRGTGEQYF
many TRBJ2-3 15 TRBV7-9 TRBD2 TGTGCCAGCAGCTTATCGGGCGGGAGAACGGATACGCAGTATTTT CASSLSGGRTDTQYF
. TRBJ2-5 15 TRBV5-6 TRBD2 TGTGCCAGCAGCCCCCGGACTAGCGGCGGTGCGACCCAGTACTTC CASSPRTSGGATQYF
. TRBJ2-7 12 TRBV29-1 TRBD2 TGCAGCGTTGCCTCGGGGGGGGACGAGCAGTACTTC CSVASGGDEQYF
few TRBJ2-3 17 TRBV9 TRBD2 TGTGCCAGCAGCGAAACTGGAGGACTAGCTCTACTAGATACGCAGTATTTT CASSETGGLALLDTQYF
. TRBJ1-1 13 TRBV7-9 . TGTGCCAGCAGCTTAATTGCGCAGGGTGAAGCTTTCTTT CASSLIAQGEAFF
. TRBJ1-5 14 TRBV20-1 . TGCAGTGCTATACCAGGGATCCCCAATCAGCCCCAGCATTTT CSAIPGIPNQPQHF
. TRBJ1-2 16 TRBV29-1 TRBD1 TGCAGCGTTGGAGGCAGGGGGAAGGGGAATAACTATGGCTACACCTTC CSVGGRGKGNNYGYTF
few TRBJ2-7 14 TRBV28 . TGTGCCAGCAGTATCCGGGATTTCTCCTACGAGCAGTACTTC CASSIRDFSYEQYF
. TRBJ2-5 13 TRBV29-1 . TGCAGCGTTGGAGGGGGACCGGTGGAGACCCAGTACTTC CSVGGGPVETQYF
many TRBJ2-7 14 TRBV7-2 . TGTGCCAGCAGCCCCTCACCGGACTACTACGAGCAGTACTTC CASSPSPDYYEQYF
. TRBJ2-7 14 TRBV12-3/TRBV12-4 . TGTGCCAGCAGTTCGCCGGGCCGATCCTACGAGCAGTACTTC CASSSPGRSYEQYF
. TRBJ2-3 17 TRBV6-6 TRBD2 TGTGCCAGCAGTTACGGATCACTAGCGGGAGTCACAGATACGCAGTATTTT CASSYGSLAGVTDTQYF
. TRBJ2-7 17 TRBV18 . TGTGCCAGCTCACCGACGAGGGGTCGGGACGGATCCTACGAGCAGTACTTC CASSPTRGRDGSYEQYF
. TRBJ2-3 15 TRBV28 . TGTGCCAGCAGTTTATTGGTAGCTGCGTCGGGTACGCAGTATTTT CASSLLVAASGTQYF
few TRBJ2-1 14 TRBV7-7 TRBD2 TGTGCCAGCAGCTTATTAGCGGGAGTAGGTGAGCAGTTCTTC CASSLLAGVGEQFF
once TRBJ2-7 14 TRBV28 TRBD1 TGTGCCAGCAGAATACAGGGGTACAGGTACGAGCAGTACTTC CASRIQGYRYEQYF
. TRBJ2-6 14 TRBV10-3 . TGTGCCATCAGTGAGGGATTTGGGGCCAACGTCCTGACTTTC CAISEGFGANVLTF
few TRBJ2-5 17 TRBV5-1 . TGCGCCAGCAGACAAGACGGGAGGGGGCTAGATCGTGAGACCCAGTACTTC CASRQDGRGLDRETQYF
. TRBJ1-1 12 TRBV29-1 . TGCAGCGTCGACAGGCAGGACACTGAAGCTTTCTTT CSVDRQDTEAFF